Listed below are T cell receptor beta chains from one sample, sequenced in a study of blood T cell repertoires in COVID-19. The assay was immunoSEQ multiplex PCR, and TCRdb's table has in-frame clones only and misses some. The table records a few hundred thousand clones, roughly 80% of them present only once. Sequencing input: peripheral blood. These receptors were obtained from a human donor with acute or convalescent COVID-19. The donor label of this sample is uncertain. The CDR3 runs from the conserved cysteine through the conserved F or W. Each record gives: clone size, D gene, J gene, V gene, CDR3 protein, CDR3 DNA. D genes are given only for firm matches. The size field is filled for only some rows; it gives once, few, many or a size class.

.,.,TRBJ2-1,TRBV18,CASSGSGTYNEQFF,TGTGCCAGCTCCGGTAGCGGCACCTACAATGAGCAGTTCTTC
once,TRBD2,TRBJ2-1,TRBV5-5,CASSFGGGAPNNEQFF,TGTGCCAGCAGCTTCGGCGGGGGGGCCCCCAACAATGAGCAGTTCTTC
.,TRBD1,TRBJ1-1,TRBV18,CASSLQGKAFF,TGTGCCAGCTCACTACAGGGGAAAGCTTTCTTT
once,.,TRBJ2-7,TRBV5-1,CASSLAGTYEQYF,TGCGCCAGCAGCTTGGCTGGCACCTACGAGCAGTACTTC
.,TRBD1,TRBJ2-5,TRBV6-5,CASRGDRVSETQYF,TGTGCCAGCAGGGGGGACAGGGTGTCTGAGACCCAGTACTTC
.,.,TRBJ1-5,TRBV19,CASRNPRGGAGYSNQPQHF,TGTGCCAGTAGGAACCCCCGGGGGGGCGCGGGGTATAGCAATCAGCCCCAGCATTTT
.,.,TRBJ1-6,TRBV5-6,CASSFARQANSPLHF,TGTGCCAGCAGCTTTGCCCGACAGGCCAATTCACCCCTCCACTTT
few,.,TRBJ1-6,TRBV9,CASSVTWRLGSPLHF,TGTGCCAGCAGCGTCACTTGGAGGCTGGGGTCACCCCTCCACTTT
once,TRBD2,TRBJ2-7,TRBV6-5,CASKRTSLGEQYF,TGTGCCAGCAAACGGACTAGCCTGGGGGAGCAGTACTTC
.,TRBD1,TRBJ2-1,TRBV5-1,CASSWRQGVVNNEQFF,TGCGCCAGCAGCTGGAGACAGGGAGTGGTAAACAATGAGCAGTTCTTC
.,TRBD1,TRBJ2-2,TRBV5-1,CASSNADRGGTGELFF,TGCGCCAGCAGCAACGCCGACAGGGGGGGCACCGGGGAGCTGTTTTTT
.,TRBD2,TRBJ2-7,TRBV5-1,CASSFAGDYEQYF,TGCGCCAGCAGCTTTGCGGGAGACTACGAGCAGTACTTC
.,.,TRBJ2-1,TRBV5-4,CASSYRGRGSYNEQFF,TGTGCCAGCAGCTATAGGGGGCGGGGATCCTACAATGAGCAGTTCTTC
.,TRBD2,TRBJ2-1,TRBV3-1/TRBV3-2,CASSPIALAGGHNEQFF,TGTGCCAGCAGCCCTATCGCCCTAGCGGGAGGCCACAATGAGCAGTTCTTC
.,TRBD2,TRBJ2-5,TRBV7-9,CASSLVVAGVQETQYF,TGTGCCAGCAGCTTAGTGGTTGCGGGGGTCCAAGAGACCCAGTACTTC
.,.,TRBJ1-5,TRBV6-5,CASRITVVNQPQHF,TGTGCCAGCAGGATCACTGTCGTCAATCAGCCCCAGCATTTT
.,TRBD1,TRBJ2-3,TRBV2,CASRGTGGSTDTQYF,TGTGCCAGCAGGGGGACAGGGGGCAGCACAGATACGCAGTATTTT
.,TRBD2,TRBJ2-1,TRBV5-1,CASSLGGLAGSQEQFF,TGCGCCAGCAGCTTGGGGGGACTAGCGGGATCCCAAGAGCAGTTCTTC
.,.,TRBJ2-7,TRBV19,CASSIDLGYEQYF,TGTGCCAGTAGTATAGATCTAGGCTACGAGCAGTACTTC
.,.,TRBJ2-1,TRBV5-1,CASSLGGGRVVDEQFF,TGCGCCAGCAGCTTGGGGGGCGGCAGGGTAGTGGATGAGCAGTTCTTC
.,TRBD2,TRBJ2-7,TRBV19,CASSISYSGRAGVYEQYF,TGTGCCAGTAGTATTTCATATAGCGGGAGGGCCGGGGTCTACGAGCAGTACTTC
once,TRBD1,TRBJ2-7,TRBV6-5,CASSGGEQYF,TGTGCCAGCTCAGGGGGCGAGCAGTACTTC
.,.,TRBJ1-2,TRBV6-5,CASSSGQTTNYGYTF,TGTGCCAGCAGCTCCGGACAGACCACTAACTATGGCTACACCTTC
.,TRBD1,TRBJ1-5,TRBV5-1,CASRPGQGNQPQHF,TGCGCCAGCAGACCGGGACAGGGCAATCAGCCCCAGCATTTT
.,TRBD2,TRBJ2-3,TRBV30,CAWGIGGVTDTQYF,TGTGCCTGGGGTATCGGGGGGGTGACAGATACGCAGTATTTT
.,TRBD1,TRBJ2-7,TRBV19,CASSMVGGPDYEQYF,TGTGCCAGTAGTATGGTAGGGGGCCCAGATTACGAGCAGTACTTC
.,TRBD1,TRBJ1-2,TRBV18,CASSPPDRGLYGYTF,TGTGCCAGCTCACCTCCGGACAGGGGGTTGTATGGCTACACCTTC
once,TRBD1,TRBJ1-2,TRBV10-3,CAISEPVGQMAYGYTF,TGTGCCATCAGTGAGCCGGTGGGACAGATGGCCTATGGCTACACCTTC
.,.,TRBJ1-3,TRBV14,CASSQGGGGRSGNTIYF,TGTGCCAGCAGCCAAGGAGGGGGGGGCCGTTCTGGAAACACCATATATTTT
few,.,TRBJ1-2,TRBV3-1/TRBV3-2,CASSQADSYGYTF,TGTGCCAGCAGCCAAGCGGACAGCTATGGCTACACCTTC
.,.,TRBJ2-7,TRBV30,CAWRGGRGSYEQYF,TGTGCCTGGAGGGGGGGGCGCGGTTCTTACGAGCAGTACTTC
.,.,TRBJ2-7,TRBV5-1,CASSLAAGVPYEQYF,TGCGCCAGCAGCTTGGCTGCAGGGGTTCCCTACGAGCAGTACTTC
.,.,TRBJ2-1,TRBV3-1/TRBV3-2,CASSQSQGISYNEQFF,TGTGCCAGCAGCCAATCTCAGGGAATCTCCTACAATGAGCAGTTCTTC